The 15 T cell receptor beta chains presented below share a single source sample, sequenced in a study of shared T cell receptors in the human thymus. Clones were read by immunoSEQ multiplex PCR, and TCRdb kept only the in-frame ones, dropping some. The table has about 660,000 clones, approximately 87% seen once. These data are also associated with another study on human thymus T cells.

Material: thymocytes. These receptors were taken from a boy under two years old with a congenital heart defect.

The chain combines TRBV29-1 with TRBJ1-2; 7 bases map to TRBD1. This CDR3 comprises 12 residues. Germline V gene lookup returns CDR1 SQVTM and CDR2 ANQGSEA. Trimming removed 4 bases from V and 6 bases from J; junction bases left unmatched: 5. CDR3: CSVGTGLNGYTF. CDR3 nucleotide sequence: TGCAGCGTTGGGACAGGTCTAAATGGCTACACCTTC.

The chain is built from TRBV5-3 and TRBJ2-7; the match to TRBD1 covers 9 bases. TRBV5-3 is an open reading frame whose function is uncertain. The CDR3 has 15 amino acids. Trimming took 4 bases from V and 1 from J; bases not matched to a gene: 6. CDR3 protein: CARSPTGTGSYEQYF. The CDR3 region has the DNA TGTGCCAGAAGCCCGACCGGGACAGGGTCCTACGAGCAGTACTTC.

The chain has TRBV25-1 and TRBJ1-2, with no clear D. This CDR3 is built from 13 residues. V lost 2 bases to trimming and J lost 8 bases, with 12 bases between them. The germline V gene encodes CDR1 MGHDK and CDR2 SYGVNS. As DNA, the CDR3 is TGTGCCAGCAGTGAAGAGGGAAGCGGCGGCTACACCTTC. Translating gives CASSEEGSGGYTF.

This clone was detected once. V and J are TRBV28 and TRBJ1-2; TRBD1 matches 9 bases. The V and J ends lost 5 bases and 6 bases, in that order; junction bases with no gene match: 1. The CDR3 covers 12 residues. CDR1 is MDHEN and CDR2 is SYDVKM in the germline V gene. The CDR3 DNA is TGTGCCAGCAGTAGGACAGGGGATGGCTACACCTTC. Its protein is CASSRTGDGYTF.

The chain joins TRBV6-1 to TRBJ2-3, with 7 bases that match TRBD1. CDR1 is MNHNS, CDR2 SASEGT, per germline. The trim removed 5 bases at V and 5 bases at J, leaving 4 bases unmatched. There are 13 residues in the CDR3. The CDR3 nucleotides are TGTGCCAGCAGTCGGACAGGTGGAGATACGCAGTATTTT. Translated: CASSRTGGDTQYF.

The gene calls are TRBV4-3 and TRBJ2-7, with 8 positions matching TRBD1. After removal of 4 bases from V and 1 base from J, the junction contained 3 bases not matched to a gene. The CDR3 totals 14 residues. The germline CDR1 and CDR2 sequences are LGHNA and YSLEER. For the CDR3, the DNA is TGCGCCAGCAGCCCGACAGGGGTGTCCTACGAGCAGTACTTC. Amino acid sequence: CASSPTGVSYEQYF.

This rearrangement joins TRBV5-1 to TRBJ1-2; TRBD1 aligns across 11 bases. Trimming at V came to 4 bases and at J to 4 bases, leaving 9 bases not matched to a gene. The CDR3 is made up of 16 amino acids. Germline V CDR1 and CDR2: SGHRS, YFSETQ. CDR3 residues: CASSQRPGQGGYGYTF. CDR3 in DNA: TGCGCCAGCAGCCAGAGGCCGGGACAGGGGGGCTATGGCTACACCTTC.

The genes are TRBV11-2 and TRBJ2-7, with 7 nucleotides matching TRBD1. CDR3 size: 15 residues. Per the germline V gene, CDR1 is SGHAT and CDR2 is FQNNGV. The J segment lost 3 bases and the V segment lost 5 bases, leaving 10 bases of the junction unmatched. The CDR3 sequence is CASSRSSGGDYEQYF. The CDR3 bases are TGTGCCAGCAGCCGAAGTTCAGGGGGTGACTACGAGCAGTACTTC.

This chain links TRBV9 with TRBJ2-1, with 13 bases that match TRBD2. CDR1 and CDR2 from the germline V gene are SGDLS and YYNGEE. This CDR3 contains 19 residues. The V and J ends lost 0 bases and 0 bases, in that order; junction bases with no gene match: 6. CDR3 loop: CASSVGGLAGTSSYNEQFF. The CDR3 DNA sequence: TGTGCCAGCAGCGTAGGGGGACTAGCGGGAACGAGCTCCTACAATGAGCAGTTCTTC. Based on the CDR3 plus reference TRBV9 and TRBJ2-1, the full variable domain is DSGVTQTPKHLITATGQRVTLRCSPRSGDLSVYWYQQSLDQGLQFLIQYYNGEERAKGNILERFSAQQFPDLHSELNLSSLELGDSALYFCASSVGGLAGTSSYNEQFFGPGTRLTVL.

V and J are TRBV5-4 and TRBJ2-7, with TRBD1 matching 7 bases. The CDR3 length is 15 residues. Germline CDR1 is SGHNT and CDR2 is YYREEE (reference sequence). V lost 4 bases to trimming and J lost 5 bases; unmatched junction nucleotides: 12. As DNA, the CDR3 is TGTGCCAGCAGCGGAACAACAGGGGTGCGCCACGAGCAGTACTTC. Protein: CASSGTTGVRHEQYF.

The chain is built from TRBV11-3 and TRBJ2-7; TRBD2 matches at 7 bases. V lost 5 bases and J lost 4; bases outside the gene matches: 11. Germline V gives CDR1 SGHNT, CDR2 YENEEA. The CDR3 extends over 15 amino acids. The CDR3 DNA sequence: TGTGCCAGCAGCGCTAGTTGGACTAGGACTTACGAGCAGTACTTC. Translation gives CASSASWTRTYEQYF.

This clone was detected only once. J is TRBJ2-1 and V is TRBV7-9; 8 bases agree with TRBD1. The CDR3 length is 15 residues. Germline trimming cut 3 bases from V and 9 bases from J; bases unmatched to any gene: 10. Germline V gene data show CDR1 as SEHNR and CDR2 as FQNEAQ (reference sequence). The CDR3 DNA follows: TGTGCCAGCAGCTTGGGACAGGTGCAAAGTACTGAGCAGTTCTTC. Translation gives CASSLGQVQSTEQFF.

The V gene is TRBV15, the J gene TRBJ2-1; 8 nucleotides match TRBD2. V dropped 2 bases and J dropped 0; count of bases not matched to a gene: 3. Germline CDR1 reads LNHNV; CDR2 reads YYDKDF (reference sequence). CDR3 length: 16 amino acids. CDR3 sequence reads: CATSRSSGNSYNEQFF. CDR3 coding DNA: TGTGCCACCAGCAGAAGTAGCGGGAACTCCTACAATGAGCAGTTCTTC. The entire variable domain, with the rest obtained from reference TRBV15 and TRBJ2-1, is as follows: DAMVIQNPRYQVTQFGKPVTLSCSQTLNHNVMYWYQQKSSQAPKLLFHYYDKDFNNEADTPDNFQSRRPNTSFCFLDIRSPGLGDTAMYLCATSRSSGNSYNEQFFGPGTRLTVL.

This rearrangement joins TRBV7-9 to TRBJ2-4, with 7 bases matching TRBD1. The CDR3 totals 16 residues. The germline V gene encodes CDR1 SEHNR and CDR2 FQNEAQ (reference sequence). V shed 4 bases, J shed 0 bases, and the junction held 6 bases outside the gene matches. CDR3 amino acids: CASSYSGTVAKNIQYF. DNA for the CDR3: TGTGCCAGCAGCTACTCCGGGACAGTAGCCAAAAACATTCAGTACTTC.

A single count supports this clone. The chain uses TRBV28 and TRBJ1-2; D remains ambiguous. V lost 3 bases and J lost 6, with 11 bases in between. Germline V lookup: CDR1 MDHEN, CDR2 SYDVKM. The CDR3 is made up of 13 amino acids. CDR3 in amino acids: CASSLERTDGYTF. CDR3 DNA sequence: TGTGCCAGCAGTTTGGAGCGAACGGATGGCTACACCTTC.